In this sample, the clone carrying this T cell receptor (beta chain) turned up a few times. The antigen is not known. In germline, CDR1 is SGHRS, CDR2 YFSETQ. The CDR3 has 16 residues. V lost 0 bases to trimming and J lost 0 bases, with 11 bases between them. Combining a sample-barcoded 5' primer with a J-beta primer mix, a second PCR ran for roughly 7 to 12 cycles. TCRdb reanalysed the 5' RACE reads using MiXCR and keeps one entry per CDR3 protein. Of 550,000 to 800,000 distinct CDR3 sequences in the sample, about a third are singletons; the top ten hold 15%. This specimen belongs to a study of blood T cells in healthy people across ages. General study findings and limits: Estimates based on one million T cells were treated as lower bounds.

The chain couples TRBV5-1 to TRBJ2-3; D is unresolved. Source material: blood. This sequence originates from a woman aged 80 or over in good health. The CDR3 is CASSLESPFSTDTQYF. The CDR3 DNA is TGCGCCAGCAGCTTGGAGAGTCCCTTCAGCACAGATACGCAGTATTTT.